The TCR beta chain under discussion was sequenced for a study of cytomegalovirus exposure and HLA in healthy donors. Amplification used 60 Vbeta primers and 13 Jbeta primers. Produced via immunoSEQ multiplex PCR; TCRdb's table is partial and in-frame only. The table shows roughly 100,000 clones, with around a tenth occurring only once. The donors, nominally healthy at sampling, likely had unrecorded immune exposures. With V trimmed by 1 base and J by 4 bases, 4 bases remained unmatched. The CDR3 is 14 residues long. Germline V CDR1 and CDR2: SGHTA, FQGNSA. This clone appeared a few times. Its specificity is unknown. Overall study results and limits: A cluster of highly shared sequence variants was likely a sequencing artifact. Later analysis associated a missense DCLRE1C variant with TCR beta V- and J-gene trimming. Productive status was seen about 90% or about 30% of the time for most TCR beta V segments in an earlier analysis.

The rearrangement joins TRBV7-2 to TRBJ2-7; 7 bases are a match to TRBD1. The TCR was taken from a man in his forties in good health and CMV-seropositive. Material for sequencing was PBMCs. The CDR3 DNA reads as TGTGCCAGCAGCTTAGGACAGGGAGAGTACGAGCAGTACTTC. It yields the protein CASSLGQGEYEQYF.